The TCR beta chain under discussion was sequenced for a study of cytomegalovirus exposure and HLA in healthy donors. Study-wide results and limits: As a later analysis showed, several of the most significant clusters appeared to be linked to common viral pathogens. It was shown in a later analysis that HLA-associated TCR beta chains were more clonally expanded than other, equally common chains.

To note about this clone: What it binds is not known.

Researchers ran the PCR with 60 Vbeta and 13 Jbeta primers. TCRdb's table, derived via immunoSEQ multiplex PCR, lists solely in-frame clones and lacks some. This table lists 65,000 to 85,000 clones. Trimming shortened V by 3 bases and J by 5 bases, and 10 bases separated the two germline ends. From germline, CDR1 is GTSNPN and CDR2 SVGIG (reference sequence). CDR3 length: 12 residues. The V gene is TRBV30, the J gene TRBJ1-2; possible D gene TRBD1, 5 bases. Sequencing input: PBMCs. The sequence was collected from a woman between 55 and 75 years old in good health and CMV-seronegative. The CDR3 nucleotides are TGTGCCTGGAGCCACGGGGGTTATGGCTACACCTTC. This translates into CAWSHGGYGYTF.